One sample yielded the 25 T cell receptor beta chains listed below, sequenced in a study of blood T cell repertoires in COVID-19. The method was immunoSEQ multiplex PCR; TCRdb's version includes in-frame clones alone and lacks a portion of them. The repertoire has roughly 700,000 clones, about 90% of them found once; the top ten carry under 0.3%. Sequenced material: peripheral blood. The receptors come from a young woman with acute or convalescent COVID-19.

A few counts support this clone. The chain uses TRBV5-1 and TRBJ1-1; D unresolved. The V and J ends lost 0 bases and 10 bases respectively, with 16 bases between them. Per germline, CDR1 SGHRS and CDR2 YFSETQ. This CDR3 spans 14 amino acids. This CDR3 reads CASSLARGSPAAFF. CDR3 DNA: TGCGCCAGCAGCTTGGCACGAGGGTCCCCAGCAGCTTTCTTT.

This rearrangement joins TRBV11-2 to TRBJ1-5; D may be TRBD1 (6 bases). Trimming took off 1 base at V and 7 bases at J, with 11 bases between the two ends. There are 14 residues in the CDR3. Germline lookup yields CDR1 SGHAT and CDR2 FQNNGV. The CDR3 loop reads CASSLAGAGQPQHF. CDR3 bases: TGTGCCAGCAGCTTAGCAGGGGCCGGGCAGCCCCAGCATTTT.

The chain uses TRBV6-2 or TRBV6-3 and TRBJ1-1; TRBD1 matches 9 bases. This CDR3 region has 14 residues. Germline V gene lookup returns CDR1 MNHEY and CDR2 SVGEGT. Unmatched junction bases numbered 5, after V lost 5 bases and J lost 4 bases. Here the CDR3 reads CASSGTGGFTEAFF. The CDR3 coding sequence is TGTGCCAGCAGTGGTACAGGGGGCTTCACTGAAGCTTTCTTT.

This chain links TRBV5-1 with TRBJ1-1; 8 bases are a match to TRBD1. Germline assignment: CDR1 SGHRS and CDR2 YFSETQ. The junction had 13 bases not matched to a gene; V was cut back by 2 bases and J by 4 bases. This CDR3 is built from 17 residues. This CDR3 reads CASSFGSGGGWGTEAFF. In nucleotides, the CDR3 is TGCGCCAGCAGCTTTGGATCAGGGGGCGGTTGGGGCACTGAAGCTTTCTTT.

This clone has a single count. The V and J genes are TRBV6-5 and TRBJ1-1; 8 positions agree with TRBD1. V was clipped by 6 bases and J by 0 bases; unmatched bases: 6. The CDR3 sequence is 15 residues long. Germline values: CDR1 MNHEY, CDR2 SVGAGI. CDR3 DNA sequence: TGTGCCAGCAGAATTGACAGGGGAATGAACACTGAAGCTTTCTTT. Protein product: CASRIDRGMNTEAFF.

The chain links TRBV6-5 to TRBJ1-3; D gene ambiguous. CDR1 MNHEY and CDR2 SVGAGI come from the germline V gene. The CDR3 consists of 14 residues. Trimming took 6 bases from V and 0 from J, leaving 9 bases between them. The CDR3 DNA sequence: TGTGCCAGCAGGAGGGATCTCTCTGGAAACACCATATATTTT. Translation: CASRRDLSGNTIYF.

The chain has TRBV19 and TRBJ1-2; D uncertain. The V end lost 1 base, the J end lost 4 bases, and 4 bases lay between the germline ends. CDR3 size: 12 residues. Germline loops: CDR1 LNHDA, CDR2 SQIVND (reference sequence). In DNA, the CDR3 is TGTGCCAGTAGTATAGTGAGCTATGGCTACACCTTC. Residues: CASSIVSYGYTF.

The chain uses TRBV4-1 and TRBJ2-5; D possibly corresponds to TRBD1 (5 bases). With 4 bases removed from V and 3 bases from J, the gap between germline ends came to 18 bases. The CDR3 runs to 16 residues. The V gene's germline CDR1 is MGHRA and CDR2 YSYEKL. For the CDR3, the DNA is TGCGCCAGCAGCCCCCCCAGACAGTCCCTGAAAGAGACCCAGTACTTC. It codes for CASSPPRQSLKETQYF.

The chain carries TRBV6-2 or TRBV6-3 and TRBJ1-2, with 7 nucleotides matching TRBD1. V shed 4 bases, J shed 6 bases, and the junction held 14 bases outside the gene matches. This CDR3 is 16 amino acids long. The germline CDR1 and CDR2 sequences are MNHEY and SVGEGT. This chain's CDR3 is CASSSAPGGRRNGYTF. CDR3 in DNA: TGTGCCAGCAGTTCTGCTCCAGGGGGTAGAAGGAATGGCTACACCTTC.

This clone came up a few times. CDR3 in amino acids: CASSHPGTVNNYGYTF. The CDR3 bases are TGCGCCAGCAGCCACCCGGGGACAGTTAATAACTATGGCTACACCTTC. The chain couples TRBV4-1 to TRBJ1-2; 7 bases agree with TRBD1. J was trimmed by 1 base and V by 3 bases; bases with no gene match: 8. Germline CDR1 reads MGHRA; CDR2 reads YSYEKL. The CDR3 consists of 16 residues.

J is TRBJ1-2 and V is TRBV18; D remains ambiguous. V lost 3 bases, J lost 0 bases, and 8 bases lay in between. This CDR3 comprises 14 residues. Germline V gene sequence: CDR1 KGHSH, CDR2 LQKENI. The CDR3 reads CASSPRGTNYGYTF. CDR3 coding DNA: TGTGCCAGCTCACCTCGCGGAACTAACTATGGCTACACCTTC.

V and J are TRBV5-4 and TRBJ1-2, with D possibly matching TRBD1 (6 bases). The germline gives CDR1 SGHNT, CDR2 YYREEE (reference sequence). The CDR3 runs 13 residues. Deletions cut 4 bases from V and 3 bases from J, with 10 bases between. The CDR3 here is CASSPDRHYGYTF. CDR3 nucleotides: TGTGCCAGCAGCCCCGACAGGCACTATGGCTACACCTTC.

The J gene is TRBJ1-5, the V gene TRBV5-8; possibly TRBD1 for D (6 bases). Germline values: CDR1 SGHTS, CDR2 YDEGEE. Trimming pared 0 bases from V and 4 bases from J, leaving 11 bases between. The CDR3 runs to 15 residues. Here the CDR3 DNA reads TGTGCCAGCAGCTTGGATGCGGGGGCGAATCAGCCCCAGCATTTT. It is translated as CASSLDAGANQPQHF.

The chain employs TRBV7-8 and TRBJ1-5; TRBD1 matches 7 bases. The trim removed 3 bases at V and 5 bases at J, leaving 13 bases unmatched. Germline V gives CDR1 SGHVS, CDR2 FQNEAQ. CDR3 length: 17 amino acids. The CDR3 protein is CASSFGQDGLSYQPQHF. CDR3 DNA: TGTGCCAGCAGCTTTGGACAGGATGGACTATCTTATCAGCCCCAGCATTTT.

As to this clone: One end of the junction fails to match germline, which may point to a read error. The CDR3 loop is CASSPQYF. CDR3 DNA sequence: TGTGCCAGCAGCCCCCAATACTTC. V and J are TRBV7-9 and TRBJ2-5; the D is unclear. The CDR3 contains 8 residues. Per germline, CDR1 SEHNR and CDR2 FQNEAQ (reference sequence). Combining the CDR3 with reference TRBV7-9 and TRBJ2-5 gives the whole variable domain DTGVSQNPRHKITKRGQNVTFRCDPISEHNRLYWYRQTLGQGPEFLTYFQNEAQLEKSRLLSDRFSAERPKGSFSTLEIQRTEQGDSAMYLCASSPQYFGPGTRLLVL.

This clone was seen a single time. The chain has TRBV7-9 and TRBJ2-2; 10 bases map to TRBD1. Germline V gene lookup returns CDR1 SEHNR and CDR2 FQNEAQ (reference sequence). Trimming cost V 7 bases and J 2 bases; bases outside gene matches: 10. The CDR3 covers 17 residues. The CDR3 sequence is CASTHRQGAINTGELFF. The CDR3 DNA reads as TGTGCCAGCACCCACCGACAGGGGGCTATTAACACCGGGGAGCTGTTTTTT. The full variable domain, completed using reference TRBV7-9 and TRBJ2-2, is DTGVSQNPRHKITKRGQNVTFRCDPISEHNRLYWYRQTLGQGPEFLTYFQNEAQLEKSRLLSDRFSAERPKGSFSTLEIQRTEQGDSAMYLCASTHRQGAINTGELFFGEGSRLTVL.

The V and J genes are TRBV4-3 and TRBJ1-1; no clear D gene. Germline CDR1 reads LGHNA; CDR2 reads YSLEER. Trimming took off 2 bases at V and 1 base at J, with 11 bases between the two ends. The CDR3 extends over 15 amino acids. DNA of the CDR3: TGCGCCAGCAGCCAATCTCGGGTGGGGAACACTGAAGCTTTCTTT. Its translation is CASSQSRVGNTEAFF.

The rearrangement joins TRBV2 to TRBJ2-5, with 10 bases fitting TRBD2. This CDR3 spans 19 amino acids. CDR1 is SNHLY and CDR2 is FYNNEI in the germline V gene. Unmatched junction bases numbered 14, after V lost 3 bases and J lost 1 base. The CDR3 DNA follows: TGTGCCAGCAGTGAGCGGCGAGGACTAGCGGATTTACCCCAAGAGACCCAGTACTTC. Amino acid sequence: CASSERRGLADLPQETQYF. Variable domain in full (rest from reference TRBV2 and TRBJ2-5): EPEVTQTPSHQVTQMGQEVILRCVPISNHLYFYWYRQILGQKVEFLVSFYNNEISEKSEIFDDQFSVERPDGSNFTLKIRSTKLEDSAMYFCASSERRGLADLPQETQYFGPGTRLLVL.

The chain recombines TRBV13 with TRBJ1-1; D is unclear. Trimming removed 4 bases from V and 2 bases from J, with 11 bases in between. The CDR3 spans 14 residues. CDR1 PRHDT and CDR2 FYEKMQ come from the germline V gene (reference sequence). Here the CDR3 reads CASSSQSANTEAFF. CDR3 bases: TGTGCCAGCAGCTCTCAGTCCGCCAACACTGAAGCTTTCTTT.

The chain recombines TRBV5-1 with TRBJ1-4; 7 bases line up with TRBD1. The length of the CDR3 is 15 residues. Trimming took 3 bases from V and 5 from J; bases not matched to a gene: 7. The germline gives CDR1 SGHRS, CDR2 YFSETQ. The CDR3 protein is CASSSWTGLNEKLFF. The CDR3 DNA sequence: TGCGCCAGCAGCTCGTGGACAGGTCTGAATGAAAAACTGTTTTTT.

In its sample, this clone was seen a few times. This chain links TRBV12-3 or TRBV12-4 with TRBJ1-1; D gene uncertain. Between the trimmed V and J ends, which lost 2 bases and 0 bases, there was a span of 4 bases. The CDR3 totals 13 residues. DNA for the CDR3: TGTGCCAGCAGTTTACAGATGAACACTGAAGCTTTCTTT. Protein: CASSLQMNTEAFF.

Here the CDR3 reads CASTDGTSYEQYF. DNA of the CDR3: TGTGCCAGCACCGACGGGACATCCTACGAGCAGTACTTC. The V and J genes are TRBV2 and TRBJ2-7; a weak D match, TRBD1 (6 bases). This CDR3 has 13 amino acids. In germline, CDR1 is SNHLY, CDR2 FYNNEI. Trimming took 7 bases from V and 1 from J, leaving 11 bases between them.

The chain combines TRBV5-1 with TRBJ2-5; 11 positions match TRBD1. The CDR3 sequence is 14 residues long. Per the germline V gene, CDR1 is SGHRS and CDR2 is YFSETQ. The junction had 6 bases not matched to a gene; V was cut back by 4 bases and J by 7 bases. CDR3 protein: CASSAGTGGRTQYF. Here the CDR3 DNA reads TGCGCCAGCAGCGCCGGGACAGGGGGGAGGACCCAGTACTTC.

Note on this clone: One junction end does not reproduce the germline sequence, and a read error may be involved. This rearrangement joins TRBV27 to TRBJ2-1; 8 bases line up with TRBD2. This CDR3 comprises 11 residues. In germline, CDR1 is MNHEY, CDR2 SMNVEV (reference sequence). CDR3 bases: TGTGCCAGCAGTTCCGGGGGGGCCTGGATCTTC. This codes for CASSSGGAWIF.

CDR3 sequence reads: CAWSSPGQGSYEQYF. The CDR3 DNA reads as TGTGCCTGGAGTTCACCGGGACAGGGGTCCTACGAGCAGTACTTC. This chain uses TRBV30 with TRBJ2-7; 10 bases map to TRBD1. The junction had 5 bases not matched to a gene; V was cut back by 2 bases and J by 1 base. CDR3 size: 15 residues. Germline assignment: CDR1 GTSNPN and CDR2 SVGIG (reference sequence).